The 2 T cell receptor beta chains below all came from one sample that was sequenced in a study of shared clonotypes between healthy human individuals. Sequenced by immunoSEQ multiplex PCR; TCRdb stores in-frame clones only, minus some. Found here are approximately 530,000 clones, around 96% of them singletons; the top ten hold 0.055% to 0.075%. The sample comprised naive CD4+ T cells sorted from blood. Subset: CD45RA+ positively selected. Receptors were obtained from a woman in her twenties or thirties in good health.

This chain links TRBV15 with TRBJ1-2, with 8 bases matching TRBD1. The CDR3 sequence is 12 residues long. Germline lookup yields CDR1 LNHNV and CDR2 YYDKDF (reference sequence). J lost 13 bases, V lost 9 bases, and 13 bases had no gene match. CDR3 nucleotide sequence: TGTGCCACAAGTGGACAGGGAATCTCCCCCACCTTC. This codes for CATSGQGISPTF.

This clone occurred once. The J gene is TRBJ2-7, the V gene TRBV29-1, with TRBD1 matching 7 bases. V was clipped by 5 bases and J by 2 bases; unmatched bases: 9. CDR3 length equals 14 residues. The germline V gene has CDR1 SQVTM and CDR2 ANQGSEA. CDR3 bases: TGCAGCGTTCTCCGACAGGGACCCCCCTACGAGCAGTACTTC. This encodes CSVLRQGPPYEQYF.